The 9 T cell receptor beta chains given below trace back to one sample, sequenced in a study of neurological immune-mediated disorders. TCRdb passed the 5' RACE reads through MiXCR, listing each CDR3 protein once. The table records about 30,000 distinct CDR3 sequences, under 6% of them present only once. The specimen was CD4+ T cells from blood. These TCRs come from a woman in her fifties or sixties in good health.

There are many counts of this clonotype. This chain's CDR3 is CASSENPAGKGDTQYF. DNA for the CDR3: TGCGCCAGCAGTGAGAACCCGGCAGGGAAGGGAGATACGCAGTATTTT. The chain employs TRBV10-1 and TRBJ2-3; possible D gene TRBD1, 5 bases. This CDR3 has 16 amino acids. From germline, CDR1 is WNHNN and CDR2 SYGVQD (reference sequence). The V and J ends lost 2 bases and 5 bases respectively, with 17 bases between them.

This clonotype was counted ten times or more. This chain links TRBV5-1 with TRBJ1-2; D unclear. The germline gives CDR1 SGHRS, CDR2 YFSETQ. The CDR3 covers 14 residues. Trimming shortened V by 0 bases and J by 6 bases, and 12 bases separated the two germline ends. This chain's CDR3 is CASSLASYPDGYTF. The CDR3 DNA follows: TGCGCCAGCAGCTTGGCCTCTTACCCTGATGGCTACACCTTC.

In this sample, this clonotype turned up many times. The chain employs TRBV10-2 and TRBJ1-5, with D perhaps TRBD1 (5 bases). This CDR3 comprises 14 residues. Germline lookup yields CDR1 WSHSY and CDR2 SAAADI. V lost 1 base and J 6 bases, leaving 10 bases between the germline ends. CDR3: CASSEFGAAQPQHF. CDR3 in DNA: TGCGCCAGCAGTGAGTTCGGGGCCGCTCAGCCCCAGCATTTT.

In this sample, this clonotype turned up many times. V is TRBV11-2 and J is TRBJ2-3; no clear D gene. The germline gives CDR1 SGHAT, CDR2 FQNNGV. The CDR3 is 14 residues long. Trimming stripped 0 bases from V and 8 bases from J, with 12 bases between. DNA for the CDR3: TGTGCCAGCAGCTTAGAACCCGTTCCTCTTACGCAGTATTTT. Residues: CASSLEPVPLTQYF.

This clonotype showed up many times. The chain links TRBV5-1 to TRBJ1-1; D not certain. This CDR3 is 11 amino acids long. The germline gives CDR1 SGHRS, CDR2 YFSETQ. The V end was cut by 7 bases, the J end by 5 bases, with 9 bases between. The CDR3 sequence is CASSQPTEAFF. The CDR3 DNA reads as TGCGCCAGCTCCCAACCGACTGAAGCTTTCTTT.

The sample holds many counts of this clonotype. The CDR3 is CASRPAGGSYEQYF. CDR3 nucleotides: TGCGCCAGCCGGCCTGCGGGGGGCTCCTACGAGCAGTACTTC. The chain links TRBV5-1 to TRBJ2-7; the match to TRBD2 covers 8 bases. V was pared by 7 bases and J by 0 bases, with 6 bases of the junction left unmatched. This CDR3 contains 14 residues. CDR1 and CDR2 from the germline V gene are SGHRS and YFSETQ.

This clonotype was seen ten or more times. This chain connects TRBV5-1 to TRBJ1-6; tentatively, D is TRBD1 (5 bases). The CDR3 has 15 residues. The germline CDR1 and CDR2 sequences are SGHRS and YFSETQ. V gave up 0 bases and J gave up 10 bases, with 14 bases separating them. The CDR3 DNA follows: TGCGCCAGCAGCTTGGAGGGCAGGGAGCAATCACCCCTCCACTTT. Protein: CASSLEGREQSPLHF.

This clonotype has at least ten counts. V and J are TRBV12-3 or TRBV12-4 and TRBJ1-2; D is possibly TRBD1 (6 bases). The V and J ends lost 6 bases and 5 bases respectively, with 13 bases between them. The CDR3 contains 13 residues. The CDR3 loop reads CASRMTGGYGYTF. The CDR3 DNA is TGTGCCAGCAGGATGACAGGCGGATATGGCTACACCTTC.

This clonotype was found many times. This chain links TRBV7-8 with TRBJ2-7, with 7 positions matching TRBD1. The CDR3 consists of 18 residues. Germline V lookup: CDR1 SGHVS, CDR2 FQNEAQ. Unmatched junction bases numbered 17, after V lost 5 bases and J lost 1 base. CDR3 loop: CASSIRGGSGTDSYEQYF. The CDR3 bases are TGTGCCAGCAGCATCAGAGGTGGTTCGGGGACAGATTCCTACGAGCAGTACTTC.